The rows below give T cell receptor beta chains drawn from one sample of a study of T-cell memory formation after mild COVID-19. TCRdb reprocessed the 5' RACE reads with MiXCR, giving one entry per CDR3 protein. There are roughly 450,000 distinct CDR3 sequences in the sample; roughly 18% occur only once, and 20% to 25% lies in the top ten. The sample taken for sequencing was PBMCs or a T cell subset sorted from them (not recorded which). These receptors came from a man aged 18 to 29 who had mild COVID-19 (a few samples of this study predate the infection). Cell type and time point are not known. CDR3s leave out the opening cysteine and the closing phenylalanine or tryptophan. Clone size is not always given. Where it is, it says once, few, many or a class for expanded clones.

size	J	V	CDR3
few	TRBJ1-3	TRBV5-1	ASSQDGVVGNTIY
few	TRBJ1-5	TRBV6-1	ATLPTDPNQPQH
-	TRBJ2-2	TRBV9	ASSLLPGDTGELF
few	TRBJ2-5	TRBV7-2	ASSLRGAPETQY
-	TRBJ1-5	TRBV7-6	ASSLQAGQPQH
few	TRBJ1-5	TRBV3-1	ASSLGLWGQPQH
-	TRBJ1-3	TRBV10-3	APPPGNTIY
few	TRBJ2-2	TRBV3-1	ASKRPAGELF
-	TRBJ1-6	TRBV11-2	ASSRHSALDRVGSPLH
few	TRBJ2-1	TRBV6-4	ASSGLGQANEQF
few	TRBJ1-2	TRBV5-1	ASSLEGGLNYGYT
-	TRBJ1-2	TRBV7-9	ASGWRNYGYT
-	TRBJ2-2	TRBV6-6	ASSYRAPKTGELF
-	TRBJ2-5	TRBV7-7	ASSLVPGGFETQY
few	TRBJ1-5	TRBV4-1	ASSQRQNSNQPQH
-	TRBJ2-5	TRBV6-5	ASSTGAKETQY
many	TRBJ2-7	TRBV5-1	ASSFGSSYEQY
few	TRBJ2-7	TRBV5-1	ASSHRQGHEEQY
-	TRBJ1-5	TRBV6-5	ASSPQILSNQPQH
-	TRBJ2-3	TRBV7-6	ASSPRGASGGGTDTQY
-	TRBJ2-6	TRBV20-1	SAPFRLSGANVLT
once	TRBJ2-5	TRBV20-1	SARIQGGKETQY
few	TRBJ2-3	TRBV4-3	ASRPGGWRGTDTQY
-	TRBJ1-6	TRBV7-2	ASSSPGQIYNSPLH
few	TRBJ1-5	TRBV6-2/TRBV6-3	ASSYYYSSQPQH
-	TRBJ2-5	TRBV7-2	ASRRPGPQETQY
few	TRBJ2-1	TRBV10-1	ASSESIYRVQRGAHEQF
-	TRBJ2-5	TRBV9	ASSPWGGQETQY
-	TRBJ1-5	TRBV27	ASSKDRAQPQH
few	TRBJ2-7	TRBV11-2	ASSLPPGQGTHEQY
-	TRBJ2-2	TRBV7-2	ASSATRGLNGGELF
-	TRBJ2-1	TRBV11-2	ASVDVGGPRNNEQF
-	TRBJ1-2	TRBV19	ASSEGQGVYGYT
-	TRBJ2-3	TRBV5-1	ASSLSTATDTQY
-	TRBJ2-3	TRBV24-1	ATSESGGLAADTQY
few	TRBJ2-6	TRBV7-2	ASSLARGRGANVLT
-	TRBJ2-5	TRBV7-9	ASSVTLAGTRETQY
-	TRBJ2-5	TRBV18	ASSPPHLDGGPKRETQY
few	TRBJ2-1	TRBV5-1	ASSHGRSSYNEQF
many	TRBJ2-1	TRBV6-5	ASSYGRGSYNEQF
few	TRBJ1-5	TRBV18	ASSPAPGGNQPQH
-	TRBJ2-7	TRBV5-1	ASSFPPAYEQY
few	TRBJ2-3	TRBV20-1	SASLTGGTDTQY
few	TRBJ1-2	TRBV9	ASSVEEGLDYGYT
-	TRBJ1-4	TRBV7-9	ASSLVGADEKLF
few	TRBJ2-3	TRBV7-2	ATLRPGGTDTQY
few	TRBJ2-1	TRBV5-1	ASRIRTRGEQF
-	TRBJ2-1	TRBV24-1	ATSDFGGAYNEQF
few	TRBJ1-6	TRBV7-8	ASSRQANSPLH
-	TRBJ2-1	TRBV5-1	ATAGTGEGIEQF
many	TRBJ1-2	TRBV5-1	ASSLAGAPNYGYT
few	TRBJ2-7	TRBV18	ASSLQGLSYEQY
many	TRBJ1-5	TRBV28	ASSLIRDQPQH
few	TRBJ2-3	TRBV5-5	ASSLGGGFTDTQY
-	TRBJ1-2	TRBV5-1	ASSLAAGGRGYT
few	TRBJ1-2	TRBV11-1	ASSHRSGSGYT
-	TRBJ1-5	TRBV18	ASSPGVSNQPQH
many	TRBJ2-7	TRBV5-6	ASSLGSPYEQY
few	TRBJ2-3	TRBV19	ASTLASAGTDTQY
-	TRBJ2-5	TRBV2	ASRPEETQY